Detailed here is one TCR beta chain. This entry belongs to a study of blood T cell repertoires in COVID-19. Study summary: Samples taken during acute and convalescent COVID-19 were collected in the United States, Italy and Spain. In each case, the material was cDNA or gDNA derived from T cells, B-cell-depleted T cells, or PBMCs.

This CDR3 has 16 residues. The germline CDR1 and CDR2 sequences are SNHLY and FYNNEI. V lost 7 bases to trimming and J lost 0 bases, with 17 bases between them. In the original analysis: Counts of nucleated cells, estimated from reference gene primer amplification, were obtained. Sequencing used immunoSEQ multiplex PCR; TCRdb keeps in-frame clones, though not all of them. The DNA gave D and trimming, while V, J and clone size come from that table. The profile covers 100,000 to 150,000 clones, with approximately 90% appearing a single time and 25% to 30% taken by the ten largest. The sample consisted of peripheral blood. The rearrangement uses TRBV2 and TRBJ2-3; D is perhaps TRBD2 (7 bases). This sequence originates from a man aged 70 or older with active or convalescent COVID-19. CDR3 bases: TGTGCCAGCAAGGGCAAACGCGGGGGCAGCACAGATACGCAGTATTTT. Translated, it gives CASKGKRGGSTDTQYF. Looking up the rest from reference TRBV2 and TRBJ2-3 gives the full variable domain: EPEVTQTPSHQVTQMGQEVILRCVPISNHLYFYWYRQILGQKVEFLVSFYNNEISEKSEIFDDQFSVERPDGSNFTLKIRSTKLEDSAMYFCASKGKRGGSTDTQYFGPGTRLTVL.